This T cell receptor (beta chain) was sequenced during a study of blood T cell repertoires in COVID-19. Sequenced by immunoSEQ multiplex PCR; TCRdb stores in-frame clones only, minus some. The table shows roughly 180,000 clones, with 82% occurring only once. Germline V gene lookup returns CDR1 SGHDT and CDR2 YYEEEE. J lost 4 bases, V lost 1 base, and 4 bases had no gene match. This CDR3 comprises 15 residues. The chain couples TRBV5-6 to TRBJ1-5; 8 bases agree with TRBD1. The origin of this receptor is a woman aged 25 to 45 with acute or convalescent COVID-19. The sequencing input was peripheral blood. CDR3: CASSLRTGGNQPQHF. CDR3 DNA: TGTGCCAGCAGCTTGAGAACAGGGGGGAATCAGCCCCAGCATTTT.